These 17 T cell receptor beta chains came from one sample sequenced in a study of CD8 T cells in ankylosing spondylitis. These receptors' targets are unknown. Overall study results and limits: A TCR beta motif of fewer than ten highly homologous variants appeared characteristic of ankylosing spondylitis blood.

Each CDR3 protein is one row after TCRdb ran MiXCR on the 5' RACE reads. The sample lists around 490,000 distinct CDR3 sequences, 5.3% occurring once. Input material: blood, either unsorted or a sorted T cell fraction (not recorded which). The receptors originated from a male donor with ankylosing spondylitis.

At least ten counts were recorded for this clonotype. The chain couples TRBV7-2 to TRBJ2-7; TRBD1 aligns across 10 bases. CDR3 size: 16 residues. V dropped 1 base and J dropped 2; count of bases not matched to a gene: 5. Germline values: CDR1 SGHTA, CDR2 FQGNSA. The CDR3 DNA sequence: TGTGCCAGCAGCTTAGACCCCGGGACAGGGGCCTACGAGCAGTACTTC. Its protein product is CASSLDPGTGAYEQYF.

The table lists this clonotype with many counts. This chain uses TRBV5-1 with TRBJ1-6; no clear D gene. This CDR3 contains 14 residues. Germline CDR1 and CDR2: SGHRS and YFSETQ. The V end was cut by 0 bases, the J end by 6 bases, with 7 bases between. The CDR3: CASSLGRLNSPLHF. The CDR3 DNA sequence: TGCGCCAGCAGCTTGGGACGTCTTAATTCACCCCTCCACTTT. Supplemented by reference TRBV5-1 and TRBJ1-6, the full variable domain reads KAGVTQTPRYLIKTRGQQVTLSCSPISGHRSVSWYQQTPGQGLQFLFEYFSETQRNKGNFPGRFSGRQFSNSRSEMNVSTLELGDSALYLCASSLGRLNSPLHFGNGTRLTVT.

The rearrangement uses TRBV11-2 and TRBJ1-1, with D possibly matching TRBD1 (5 bases). V lost 1 base to trimming and J lost 2 bases, with 14 bases between them. The germline V gene encodes CDR1 SGHAT and CDR2 FQNNGV. This CDR3 spans 16 amino acids. CDR3 in amino acids: CASSLGWAGFNTEAFF. The CDR3 DNA reads as TGTGCCAGCAGCTTAGGTTGGGCAGGGTTTAACACTGAAGCTTTCTTT.

The chain has TRBV28 and TRBJ1-2, with a tentative D call TRBD1 (5 bases). The germline gives CDR1 MDHEN, CDR2 SYDVKM. With 9 bases removed from V and 2 bases from J, the gap between germline ends came to 13 bases. The CDR3 runs 13 residues. CDR3 protein: CASQGFPNYGYTF. Here the CDR3 DNA reads TGTGCCAGTCAGGGTTTCCCCAACTATGGCTACACCTTC.

In its sample, this clonotype was seen many times. This rearrangement joins TRBV20-1 to TRBJ1-1, with D tentatively TRBD1 (5 bases). The V end lost 5 bases, the J end lost 1 base, and 14 bases lay between the germline ends. Germline V gene sequence: CDR1 DFQATT, CDR2 SNEGSKA (reference sequence). There are 14 residues in the CDR3. The CDR3 bases are TGCAGTGCTGACCGGGGCTGGAAGAACACTGAAGCTTTCTTT. Protein product: CSADRGWKNTEAFF.

This chain joins TRBV18 and TRBJ2-5, with D uncertain. The CDR3 spans 14 residues. Germline CDR1 and CDR2: KGHSH and LQKENI. Trimming removed 0 bases at V and 3 bases at J, with 8 bases between. As DNA, the CDR3 is TGTGCCAGCTCACCACCGGGGTACGAAGAGACCCAGTACTTC. Its protein product is CASSPPGYEETQYF.

This clonotype has ten or more counts. The chain links TRBV7-2 to TRBJ2-3; D remains ambiguous. This CDR3 has 13 residues. Trimming cost V 0 bases and J 3 bases, with 4 bases left between them. Germline CDR1 is SGHTA and CDR2 is FQGNSA. The CDR3 protein is CASSLAQTDTQYF. The CDR3 DNA follows: TGTGCCAGCAGCTTAGCACAGACAGATACGCAGTATTTT.

The sample holds many counts of this clonotype. The J gene is TRBJ1-3, the V gene TRBV10-3, with D unresolved. CDR1 is ENHRY and CDR2 is SYGVKD in the germline V gene. The CDR3 is 14 residues long. V gave up 0 bases and J gave up 11 bases, with 14 bases separating them. CDR3 DNA sequence: TGTGCCATCAGTGAGTCGCCAGGAGGACGGCCCATATATTTT. Translating it yields CAISESPGGRPIYF.

This clonotype was observed many times. J is TRBJ2-7 and V is TRBV10-3; 7 bases are a match to TRBD1. Trimming at V came to 6 bases and at J to 3 bases, leaving 14 bases not matched to a gene. The CDR3 sequence is 16 residues long. Germline-derived CDR1 and CDR2 are ENHRY and SYGVKD. The CDR3 protein is CAIRMDRRRADYEQYF. The DNA of the CDR3 is TGTGCCATCAGGATGGACAGGCGAAGGGCAGACTACGAGCAGTACTTC.

This clonotype was recorded at least ten times. The J gene is TRBJ2-1, the V gene TRBV9, with D possibly being TRBD2 (6 bases). Germline CDR1 is SGDLS and CDR2 is YYNGEE. The V end lost 0 bases, the J end lost 9 bases, and 19 bases lay between the germline ends. The CDR3 totals 16 residues. DNA for the CDR3: TGTGCCAGCAGCGTAGTTAGCGGCCAAGCATTTGGTGAGCAGTTCTTC. This codes for CASSVVSGQAFGEQFF.

V and J are TRBV18 and TRBJ2-1, with D unresolved. The CDR3 has 15 amino acids. The V end lost 2 bases, the J end lost 3 bases, and 11 bases lay between the germline ends. Germline V gene lookup returns CDR1 KGHSH and CDR2 LQKENI. CDR3 region: CASSPLTGIYNEQFF. DNA of the CDR3: TGTGCCAGCTCACCATTGACTGGGATCTACAATGAGCAGTTCTTC.

This clonotype showed up many times. This chain connects TRBV5-1 to TRBJ1-1; 8 nucleotides match TRBD1. The germline CDR1 and CDR2 sequences are SGHRS and YFSETQ. Trimming removed 4 bases from V and 4 bases from J; junction bases left unmatched: 6. This CDR3 contains 14 residues. CDR3 region: CASSTGDRGTEAFF. In DNA form, the CDR3 reads TGCGCCAGCAGCACCGGAGACAGGGGCACTGAAGCTTTCTTT.

This clonotype occurred many times. One end of the junction is discordant with germline, which a read error may explain. The J gene is TRBJ2-7, the V gene TRBV12-3 or TRBV12-4, with D possibly matching TRBD2 (5 bases). The CDR3 contains 11 residues. CDR3 DNA: TGTGCCAGCAGTTTAGGTGGGGAGATTCACTTC. Protein product: CASSLGGEIHF.

This clonotype was seen at least ten times. J is TRBJ1-2 and V is TRBV9, with D tentatively TRBD1 (5 bases). The V gene's germline CDR1 is SGDLS and CDR2 YYNGEE. Trimming stripped 3 bases from V and 4 bases from J, with 19 bases between. This CDR3 region has 16 residues. As DNA, the CDR3 is TGTGCCAGCAGCGCTCCTGACCGTGGACAATTCTATGGCTACACCTTC. This sequence encodes CASSAPDRGQFYGYTF.

A single count supports this clonotype. The gene calls are TRBV7-9 and TRBJ2-1; D call uncertain. This CDR3 region has 11 residues. The germline CDR1 and CDR2 sequences are SEHNR and FQNEAQ (reference sequence). Trimming pared 2 bases from V and 14 bases from J, leaving 10 bases between. The chain's CDR3 is CASSLNSWEFF. CDR3 coding DNA: TGTGCCAGCAGCTTAAACAGTTGGGAGTTCTTC.

This clonotype has ten or more counts. CDR3 in amino acids: CASSPGGTNTIYF. For the CDR3, the DNA is TGTGCCAGCAGTCCAGGGGGTACAAACACCATATATTTT. This sequence joins TRBV28 and TRBJ1-3; 7 nucleotides line up with TRBD1. CDR1 MDHEN and CDR2 SYDVKM come from the germline V gene. This CDR3 has 13 amino acids. The trim removed 5 bases at V and 6 bases at J, leaving 4 bases unmatched.

This clonotype turned up a few times. One junction end does not reproduce the germline sequence, and a read error may be involved. This sequence joins TRBV5-8 and TRBJ2-1; D unclear. Looked up from germline, CDR1 is SGHTS and CDR2 is YDEGEE. This CDR3 has 13 residues. This CDR3 reads CAISLEAEGEQFF. In DNA, the CDR3 is TGTGCCATCAGCTTGGAAGCTGAAGGTGAGCAGTTCTTC.